This T cell receptor (beta chain) was recorded in a study of shared clonotypes between healthy human individuals (dated by TCRdb to the early 2020s). About the study as a whole: Three men and two women, aged 18 to 49 years, made up the cohort. For each donor, CD4 naive and CD4 memory were each given three plates, CD8 naive was given two plates, and CD8 memory was given one plate. The study deeply sequenced blood TCR repertoires of about five healthy adults to estimate repertoire size and the extent of clonotype sharing between individuals. To increase sequencing depth and limit assay-specific biases, different laboratories used diverse techniques to prepare libraries and sequence TCR repertoires. Between about 0.8 and 9 billion PBMCs per donor were obtained by leukapheresis.

Broader findings and caveats from the paper: Rarefaction of sorted-subset datasets indicated incomplete sequencing despite the large sequencing depth. Because the study included a small number of donors, the genetic and exposure-history diversity represented was limited. About 5% of naive CD4, roughly 3.6% of naive CD8, 2.3% of memory CD4, and 0.35% to 0.5% of memory CD8 clonotypes were shared across several donors. Compared with non-shared clonotypes, clonotypes shared by all four sorted-subset donors had higher generation probabilities. Estimated clonotype richness was generally larger for naive than for memory subsets. Based on pairwise subsampling, the degree of clonotype sharing among donors was expected to be affected by sequencing depth. Only blood was sampled, and tissue TCR repertoires likely differ from those in blood.

CDR1 and CDR2, per the germline V gene, are SGDLS and YYNGEE. The CDR3 covers 16 residues, taking in both the cysteine and the phenylalanine. The sequence is cut down to CDR3 DNA, 48 bases in frame from base 1. Trimming removed 2 bases from V and 5 bases from J; the gene matches leave 5 bases unexplained. Donors were healthy HIV-negative adults with no recently reported acute infections or vaccinations. All donors were Caucasian adults living in Nashville, Tennessee, USA. CD4+ T cells were enriched by magnetic negative selection; naive cells were then positively selected on CD45RA, and the negative fraction formed the memory subset. Blood was collected by leukapheresis, and PBMCs were isolated by Ficoll-Histopaque density gradient centrifugation and then cryopreserved in liquid nitrogen vapor phase. Analytical flow cytometry was used to check the purity and quantity of every magnetically sorted T cell population. Genomic DNA was isolated from every sorted fraction and measured by UV absorbance on a Nanodrop 2000c.

Using the deep immunoSEQ assay, multiplex PCR amplified TCR CDR3 regions from genomic DNA. Extracted genomic DNA from each cell subset was distributed evenly across all wells of several immunoSEQ 96-well plates, and each plate was treated as a replicate. For sorted subsets, approximately 200 ng of genomic DNA, equivalent to 25,000 to 35,000 T cell genomes, went into each replicate PCR. Purified libraries were quantified with a Qubit 3.0 fluorometer, sized on a Bioanalyzer 2100, and re-quantified with the KAPA Library Quantification kit. Each immunoSEQ 96-well plate was sequenced on its own single-read 150-cycle Illumina NextSeq 550 flow cell. In the paper's pipeline: Because the immunoSEQ output included only junctional sequences and no quality scores, the filtering could not be the same as the filtering used for full-length reads. To assign V/J genes and CDR3, sequences were annotated against IMGT germline references using PyIR, a Python wrapper for IgBLAST v1.9. Reads were filtered out if the reads had weak V/J assignments (E-value above 1e-6), no CDR3, stop codons, out-of-frame junctions, or ambiguous translated residues. V3J clonotypes were defined as sequences sharing an identical inferred V gene, J gene, and CDR3 amino acid sequence. Percentage overlap between repertoires was calculated by dividing the number of shared unique clonotypes by the size of the smaller repertoire. Richness of each repertoire was evaluated using RTK rarefaction, the Chao1 estimator, and Recon v2.1 estimates of unobserved clonotypes. For all TCRbeta clonotypes obtained by the gDNA method from a handful of donors, generation probabilities were computed with OLGA. The table was pulled from immuneACCESS by TCRdb, which kept in-frame rearrangements only. Such tables lose some clones; where checked, under half of the loss comes from unresolved V genes, and the rest has no known cause. Clone size and V and J calls were adopted from that table, with D and trimming inferred from the DNA. The sample table records 2 million to 2.5 million clones; under 95% of these occur just once. Clones ranked in the top ten supply 0.3% to 0.4% of the sample.

About this clone: Its antigen has not been determined. No base quality information exists; no much larger clone differs at one position. Other DNA sequences from this sample encode an identical CDR3 as well.

The sequenced sample was naive CD4+ T cells from PBMCs. Sample cell subset or site, as interpreted from the label and publication: CD45RA+ positively selected. This receptor was obtained from a man in his late teens or twenties in good health. Some clones in this sample may be carry-over from other donors' samples. Here the chain combines TRBV9 and TRBJ2-5, with 14 bases aligning to TRBD2. The CDR3: CASSVGLAGGGETQYF. Read as DNA, the sequence is TGTGCCAGCAGCGTTGGACTAGCGGGAGGTGGTGAGACCCAGTACTTC.